The sequence of this TCR beta chain was determined in a study of T cell responses to AZD1222 COVID-19 vaccine. Study-wide results and limits: Distributed over spike, vaccine-associated CD4 TCRs predominated at 160-218 and 743-854. Most donors were white British, females outnumbered males, and clonal diversity was possibly underestimated. Sampling that yielded the repertoires occurred only after the peak T cell response. Baseline testing showed seropositivity in only a handful of AZD1222 recipients.

The germline gives CDR1 LGHNA, CDR2 YNFKEQ. This CDR3 contains 20 residues. The V segment lost 3 bases and the J segment 5 bases; nucleotides outside the gene matches: 20. A remark on this clone: Its antigen remains unidentified.

TCRdb keeps only in-frame clones here, not all; method: immunoSEQ multiplex PCR. Altogether about 83,000 clones are present, about 90% being singletons, with the ten largest covering about 4.9%. The chain uses TRBV4-2 and TRBJ2-3; 10 bases align to TRBD2. The source is an adult in good health. The starting material was peripheral blood, obtained on day 0 of MenACWY control vaccination. The CDR3 spells CASSHSTSHDGLAGGDTQYF. The CDR3 DNA is TGTGCCAGCAGCCATTCTACGAGCCACGACGGATTAGCGGGAGGAGATACGCAGTATTTT.